Presented here are 20 T cell receptor beta chains from one specimen sequenced in a study of cytomegalovirus exposure and HLA in healthy donors. A multiplex PCR was run with 60 Vbeta primers and 13 Jbeta primers. The data were produced by immunoSEQ multiplex PCR, yet TCRdb's version contains in-frame clones alone and is incomplete. The sample lists approximately 70,000 clones, 74% occurring once. The sample consisted of PBMCs. Source of these receptors: a woman aged 60-75 years in good health and CMV-seropositive.

The chain carries TRBV10-3 and TRBJ1-2, with D perhaps matching TRBD1 (5 bases). The V and J ends lost 0 bases and 1 base respectively, with 9 bases between them. Germline V CDR1 and CDR2: ENHRY, SYGVKD. The CDR3 spans 15 residues. For the CDR3, the DNA is TGTGCCATCAGTGAGTCGAGGCAGGGTAACTATGGCTACACCTTC. It is translated as CAISESRQGNYGYTF.

This clone was counted a single time. V gene TRBV6-5 combines with J gene TRBJ1-1; D call uncertain. Trimming pared 3 bases from V and 2 bases from J, leaving 10 bases between. Germline assignment: CDR1 MNHEY and CDR2 SVGAGI. This CDR3 contains 14 residues. CDR3 in amino acids: CASSYRGRNTEAFF. DNA for the CDR3: TGTGCCAGCAGTTATCGGGGTAGAAACACTGAAGCTTTCTTT.

This chain joins TRBV7-9 and TRBJ2-7; 8 nucleotides match TRBD1. The V and J ends lost 5 bases and 4 bases, in that order; junction bases with no gene match: 16. CDR1 SEHNR and CDR2 FQNEAQ come from the germline V gene (reference sequence). This CDR3 is built from 17 residues. The CDR3 protein is CASSHIRWHRGFYEQYF. The DNA of the CDR3 is TGTGCCAGCAGCCATATTAGGTGGCACAGGGGGTTTTACGAGCAGTACTTC.

The chain recombines TRBV6-4 with TRBJ2-3; 9 nucleotides match TRBD2. From germline, CDR1 is MRHNA and CDR2 SNTAGT. The CDR3 sequence is 16 residues long. Trimming took 2 bases from V and 2 from J; bases not matched to a gene: 5. The CDR3 spells CASSDGSGGITDTQYF. The CDR3 DNA reads as TGTGCCAGCAGTGACGGTAGCGGGGGAATCACAGATACGCAGTATTTT.

This chain connects TRBV6-1 to TRBJ1-1, with D unclear. Germline assignment: CDR1 MNHNS and CDR2 SASEGT. V lost 6 bases, J lost 1 base, and 12 bases lay in between. The CDR3 runs 14 residues. CDR3 region: CASRRGGSNTEAFF. The DNA of the CDR3 is TGTGCCAGCAGACGTGGCGGTTCGAACACTGAAGCTTTCTTT.

V is TRBV30 and J is TRBJ2-1; weak D call: TRBD2 (5 bases). Trimming left V 2 bases short and J 3 bases short, with 14 bases between. CDR3 length equals 15 residues. CDR1 and CDR2 (germline): GTSNPN, SVGIG (reference sequence). This chain's CDR3 is CAWSFASGIYNEQFF. The CDR3 DNA reads TGTGCCTGGAGTTTTGCGAGCGGAATCTACAATGAGCAGTTCTTC. The full variable domain, completed using reference TRBV30 and TRBJ2-1, is SQTIHQWPATLVQPVGSPLSLECTVEGTSNPNLYWYRQAAGRGLQLLFYSVGIGQISSEVPQNLSASRPQDRQFILSSKKLLLSDSGFYLCAWSFASGIYNEQFFGPGTRLTVL.

The chain joins TRBV19 to TRBJ2-7; a weak D match, TRBD1 (6 bases). Trimming took 9 bases from V and 6 from J, leaving 24 bases between them. The CDR3 covers 15 residues. Germline V CDR1 and CDR2: LNHDA, SQIVND (reference sequence). The chain's CDR3 is CARDTGTRNIPEQYF. As DNA, the CDR3 is TGTGCCAGGGATACCGGGACACGAAATATCCCCGAGCAGTACTTC. Based on the CDR3 plus reference TRBV19 and TRBJ2-7, the full variable domain is DGGITQSPKYLFRKEGQNVTLSCEQNLNHDAMYWYRQDPGQGLRLIYYSQIVNDFQKGDIAEGYSVSREKKESFPLTVTSAQKNPTAFYLCARDTGTRNIPEQYFGPGTRLTVT.

The sample holds a few counts of this clone. The chain is built from TRBV6-6 and TRBJ2-7; possibly TRBD2 for D (5 bases). From germline, CDR1 is MNHNY and CDR2 SVGAGI (reference sequence). The CDR3 length is 16 residues. V lost 0 bases, J lost 0 bases, and 12 bases lay in between. The chain's CDR3 is CASSYSISGSSYEQYF. The CDR3 DNA follows: TGTGCCAGCAGTTACTCGATCTCGGGAAGCTCCTACGAGCAGTACTTC.

V is TRBV2 and J is TRBJ2-3, with TRBD2 as a possible D gene (5 bases). The CDR3 is made up of 13 amino acids. The V end lost 3 bases, the J end lost 3 bases, and 7 bases lay between the germline ends. CDR1 and CDR2 from the germline V gene are SNHLY and FYNNEI. The CDR3 is CASSEVATDTQYF. The CDR3, as DNA: TGTGCCAGCAGTGAGGTAGCGACAGATACGCAGTATTTT. The whole variable domain, remainder taken from reference TRBV2 and TRBJ2-3, is EPEVTQTPSHQVTQMGQEVILRCVPISNHLYFYWYRQILGQKVEFLVSFYNNEISEKSEIFDDQFSVERPDGSNFTLKIRSTKLEDSAMYFCASSEVATDTQYFGPGTRLTVL.

The chain is built from TRBV5-1 and TRBJ1-1, with 8 positions matching TRBD1. V shed 6 bases and J 1 base; nucleotides not matched to a gene: 8. The germline CDR1 and CDR2 sequences are SGHRS and YFSETQ. The CDR3 length is 15 residues. The CDR3 loop is CASTRDRIENTEAFF. CDR3 coding DNA: TGCGCCAGCACCCGGGACAGGATCGAGAACACTGAAGCTTTCTTT.

The chain joins TRBV27 to TRBJ1-5; tentatively, D is TRBD1 (5 bases). The germline gives CDR1 MNHEY, CDR2 SMNVEV (reference sequence). V lost 5 bases and J lost 2, with 10 bases in between. This CDR3 is 14 amino acids long. CDR3 protein: CASSPIQGNQPQHF. The CDR3 DNA is TGTGCCAGCAGTCCTATACAGGGCAATCAGCCCCAGCATTTT.

V usage is TRBV29-1 and J usage is TRBJ2-3; D might be TRBD2 (6 bases). Germline V lookup: CDR1 SQVTM, CDR2 ANQGSEA. V shed 5 bases and J shed 5 bases, with 17 bases lying between them. There are 14 residues in the CDR3. The CDR3 coding sequence is TGCAGCGTTACCCCCCCGGGGGATATAGATACGCAGTATTTT. Translated: CSVTPPGDIDTQYF.

In this sample, this clone turned up once. This rearrangement joins TRBV5-8 to TRBJ2-3; 7 nucleotides agree with TRBD1. Germline CDR1 and CDR2: SGHTS and YDEGEE. This CDR3 has 14 amino acids. After removal of 1 base from V and 5 bases from J, the junction contained 4 bases not matched to a gene. The CDR3 sequence: CASSLLQGIDTQYF. CDR3 DNA: TGTGCCAGCAGCTTGCTACAGGGGATAGATACGCAGTATTTT.

The rearrangement links TRBV11-2 to TRBJ2-3; a possible D gene is TRBD1 (6 bases). This CDR3 comprises 14 residues. CDR1 and CDR2 (germline): SGHAT, FQNNGV. Trimming took off 0 bases at V and 8 bases at J, with 12 bases between the two ends. The CDR3 is CASSLEGTLGTQYF. The CDR3 nucleotides are TGTGCCAGCAGCTTAGAAGGGACATTGGGTACGCAGTATTTT.

This clone came up once. The rearrangement uses TRBV27 and TRBJ1-2; perhaps TRBD1 as D (5 bases). Trimming took 4 bases from V and 5 from J, leaving 8 bases between them. CDR3 length equals 12 residues. Germline V gene lookup returns CDR1 MNHEY and CDR2 SMNVEV (reference sequence). The CDR3 nucleotides read TGTGCCAGCAGTTCGGGACTGTATGGCTACACCTTC. Its protein is CASSSGLYGYTF.

The CDR3 protein is CASSGGLGWREQYF. The CDR3 coding sequence is TGTGCCAGTAGTGGGGGACTAGGGTGGCGCGAGCAGTACTTC. This rearrangement joins TRBV19 to TRBJ2-7, with 8 bases fitting TRBD2. The germline V gene has CDR1 LNHDA and CDR2 SQIVND (reference sequence). V was pared by 5 bases and J by 6 bases, with 9 bases of the junction left unmatched. The CDR3 has 14 residues.

The chain combines TRBV5-1 with TRBJ1-2; D perhaps matches TRBD1 (6 bases). The CDR3 sequence is 15 residues long. The germline V gene has CDR1 SGHRS and CDR2 YFSETQ. V was shortened by 0 bases and J by 3 bases, with 12 bases between the two germline ends. The CDR3 reads CASSLEGDTYYGYTF. The CDR3 coding sequence is TGCGCCAGCAGCTTGGAAGGGGACACCTACTATGGCTACACCTTC.

CDR3 sequence (DNA): TGTGCCAGCAGTTTAAGGAGGGGGCTAAACTATGGCTACACCTTC. It is translated as CASSLRRGLNYGYTF. The chain employs TRBV27 and TRBJ1-2, with 7 bases aligning to TRBD1. The J segment lost 2 bases and the V segment lost 2 bases, leaving 5 bases of the junction unmatched. There are 15 residues in the CDR3. Germline CDR1 MNHEY, CDR2 SMNVEV (reference sequence).

V and J are TRBV9 and TRBJ1-1, with 9 bases aligning to TRBD1. The CDR3 is made up of 14 amino acids. V lost 1 base, J lost 6 bases, and 4 bases stayed unmatched. Germline V lookup: CDR1 SGDLS, CDR2 YYNGEE. CDR3 nucleotide sequence: TGTGCCAGCAGCGTAAGGGGACAGGGCGCTGAAGCTTTCTTT. Translation: CASSVRGQGAEAFF.

This clone is a singleton in its sample. The chain couples TRBV5-4 to TRBJ2-1; 7 nucleotides line up with TRBD1. The ends lost 3 bases at V and 4 bases at J; junction bases unmatched: 7. Per the germline V gene, CDR1 is SGHNT and CDR2 is YYREEE (reference sequence). The CDR3 runs to 15 residues. The CDR3 reads CASSSLTGRYNEQFF. DNA of the CDR3: TGTGCCAGCAGCTCATTGACAGGGCGGTACAATGAGCAGTTCTTC.